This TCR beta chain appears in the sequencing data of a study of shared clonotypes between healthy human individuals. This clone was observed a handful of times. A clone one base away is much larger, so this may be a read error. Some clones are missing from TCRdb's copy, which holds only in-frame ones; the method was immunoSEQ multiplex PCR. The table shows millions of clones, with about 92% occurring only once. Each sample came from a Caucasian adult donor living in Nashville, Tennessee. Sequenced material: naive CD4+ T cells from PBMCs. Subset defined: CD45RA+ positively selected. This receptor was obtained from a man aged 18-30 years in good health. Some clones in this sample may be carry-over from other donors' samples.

The CDR3 coding sequence is TGTGCCAGCAGTGAACAGAGGAACACTGAAGCTTTCTTT. It is translated as CASSEQRNTEAFF. The chain links TRBV2 to TRBJ1-1; D call uncertain. The V and J ends lost 2 bases and 1 base respectively, with 5 bases between them. There are 13 residues in the CDR3. The V gene's germline CDR1 is SNHLY and CDR2 FYNNEI.